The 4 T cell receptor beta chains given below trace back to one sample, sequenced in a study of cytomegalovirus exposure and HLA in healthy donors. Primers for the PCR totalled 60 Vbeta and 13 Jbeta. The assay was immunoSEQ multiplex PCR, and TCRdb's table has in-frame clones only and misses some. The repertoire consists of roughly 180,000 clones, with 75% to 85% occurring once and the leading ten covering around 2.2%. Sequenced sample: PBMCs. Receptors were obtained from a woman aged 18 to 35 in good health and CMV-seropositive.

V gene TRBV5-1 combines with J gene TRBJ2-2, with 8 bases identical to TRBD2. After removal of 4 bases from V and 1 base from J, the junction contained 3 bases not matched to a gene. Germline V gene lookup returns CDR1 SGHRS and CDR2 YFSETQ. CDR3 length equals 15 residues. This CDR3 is CASSISGVNTGELFF. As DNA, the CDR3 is TGCGCCAGCAGCATTAGCGGGGTGAACACCGGGGAGCTGTTTTTT.

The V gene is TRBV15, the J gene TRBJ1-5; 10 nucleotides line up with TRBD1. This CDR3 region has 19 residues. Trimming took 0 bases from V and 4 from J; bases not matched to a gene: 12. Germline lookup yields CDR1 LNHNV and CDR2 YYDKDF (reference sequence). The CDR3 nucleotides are TGTGCCACCAGCAGAGATGGGCAGGAAGGACAGGGGGTTAATCAGCCCCAGCATTTT. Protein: CATSRDGQEGQGVNQPQHF.

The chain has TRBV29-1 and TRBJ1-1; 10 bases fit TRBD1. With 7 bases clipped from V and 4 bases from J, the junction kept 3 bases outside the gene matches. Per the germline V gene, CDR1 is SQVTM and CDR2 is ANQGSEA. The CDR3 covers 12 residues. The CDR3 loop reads CSARTGGTEAFF. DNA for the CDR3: TGCAGCGCCAGGACAGGGGGCACTGAAGCTTTCTTT.

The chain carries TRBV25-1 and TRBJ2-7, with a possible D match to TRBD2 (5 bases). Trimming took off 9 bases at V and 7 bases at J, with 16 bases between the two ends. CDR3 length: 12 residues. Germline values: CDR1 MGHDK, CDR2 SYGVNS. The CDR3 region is CASSIGPGEQYF. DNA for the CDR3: TGTGCCAGTTCCATCGGACCGGGGGAGCAGTACTTC.